Shown below are 22 T cell receptor beta chains from a single sample sequenced in a study of CD8+ T cells in alopecia areata. RNA extraction was followed by reverse transcription into cDNA, which acted as the sequencing template. This table comes from immunoSEQ multiplex PCR, and its TCRdb copy is limited to in-frame clones, with some not included. The table has around 200,000 clones, around 60% seen once. The sample's treatment: oral pan-JAK inhibitor, 5-10 mg twice daily. The source material was CD8+ T cells sorted from blood, sampled at week 24, from a patient treated with tofacitinib. These receptors came from a human donor with alopecia areata.

This clone was found a few times. The rearrangement joins TRBV25-1 to TRBJ1-2, with D possibly being TRBD1 (5 bases). Germline-derived CDR1 and CDR2 are MGHDK and SYGVNS. The CDR3 covers 12 residues. V shed 2 bases and J shed 8 bases, with 9 bases lying between them. This chain's CDR3 is CASSEAGDGYTF. The CDR3 bases are TGTGCCAGCAGTGAAGCGGGGGACGGCTACACCTTC.

A few counts support this clone. V usage is TRBV7-9 and J usage is TRBJ2-5, with D maybe TRBD2 (5 bases). Deletions cut 5 bases from V and 5 bases from J, with 12 bases between. The CDR3 totals 13 residues. In germline, CDR1 is SEHNR, CDR2 FQNEAQ (reference sequence). The CDR3 loop reads CASSRLATETQYF. The CDR3 nucleotides are TGTGCCAGCAGCAGGCTAGCTACCGAGACCCAGTACTTC.

With regard to this clone: The sample has other DNA sequences that encode this CDR3 too. The gene calls are TRBV13 and TRBJ2-5; D unclear. This CDR3 region has 12 residues. V shed 1 base and J shed 2 bases, with 2 bases lying between them. From germline, CDR1 is PRHDT and CDR2 FYEKMQ (reference sequence). Written as DNA, the CDR3 is TGTGCCAGCAGCTTAGTTCAAGAGACCCAGTACTTC. Residues: CASSLVQETQYF.

This rearrangement joins TRBV9 to TRBJ1-1; unclear D gene. With 4 bases removed from V and 5 bases from J, the gap between germline ends came to 15 bases. From germline, CDR1 is SGDLS and CDR2 YYNGEE. This CDR3 region has 14 residues. The chain's CDR3 is CASSRNGAETEAFF. For the CDR3, the DNA is TGTGCCAGCAGCAGAAACGGCGCGGAGACTGAAGCTTTCTTT. The variable domain in full, with the rest retrieved from reference TRBV9 and TRBJ1-1, is DSGVTQTPKHLITATGQRVTLRCSPRSGDLSVYWYQQSLDQGLQFLIQYYNGEERAKGNILERFSAQQFPDLHSELNLSSLELGDSALYFCASSRNGAETEAFFGQGTRLTVV.

The rearrangement uses TRBV2 and TRBJ2-1; D remains unclear. CDR1 is SNHLY, CDR2 FYNNEI, per germline. This CDR3 has 11 amino acids. V gave up 8 bases and J gave up 8 bases, with 10 bases separating them. The CDR3 sequence is CASADGDEQFF. The CDR3 bases are TGTGCCAGCGCCGATGGCGATGAGCAGTTCTTC.

This CDR3 is CAWWGSESSGANVLTF. CDR3 in DNA: TGTGCCTGGTGGGGGTCAGAATCCTCTGGGGCCAACGTCCTGACTTTC. The chain couples TRBV30 to TRBJ2-6, with D perhaps TRBD1 or TRBD2 (5 bases each). The length of the CDR3 is 16 residues. The germline CDR1 and CDR2 sequences are GTSNPN and SVGIG (reference sequence). Trimming left V 5 bases short and J 0 bases short, with 14 bases between.

This rearrangement joins TRBV29-1 to TRBJ1-2; 10 nucleotides align to TRBD1. Germline V CDR1 and CDR2: SQVTM, ANQGSEA. The J segment lost 6 bases and the V segment lost 7 bases, leaving 5 bases of the junction unmatched. This CDR3 has 12 amino acids. The chain's CDR3 is CSATGTGDGYTF. As DNA, the CDR3 is TGCAGCGCCACCGGGACAGGGGATGGCTACACCTTC.

The chain carries TRBV2 and TRBJ2-5; D is ambiguous. V lost 6 bases and J 5 bases, leaving 13 bases between the germline ends. Germline values: CDR1 SNHLY, CDR2 FYNNEI. This CDR3 has 13 residues. The CDR3 sequence: CASRSIAVETQYF. The CDR3, as DNA: TGTGCCAGCAGAAGTATAGCCGTGGAGACCCAGTACTTC.

In its sample, this clone was seen a few times. V gene TRBV12-5 combines with J gene TRBJ1-5, with D unclear. V was pared by 6 bases and J by 3 bases, with 12 bases between. The CDR3 totals 14 residues. Germline V gene data show CDR1 as LGHNT and CDR2 as FRNRAP. CDR3 bases: TGTGCTAGTGGGAGACCGGAGCACAATCAGCCCCAGCATTTT. Translating gives CASGRPEHNQPQHF. Drawing the rest from reference TRBV12-5 and TRBJ1-5, the complete variable domain is DARVTQTPRHKVTEMGQEVTMRCQPILGHNTVFWYRQTMMQGLELLAYFRNRAPLDDSGMPKDRFSAEMPDATLATLKIQPSEPRDSAVYFCASGRPEHNQPQHFGDGTRLSIL.

The chain uses TRBV30 and TRBJ1-2; 7 bases match TRBD1. Germline V gene lookup returns CDR1 GTSNPN and CDR2 SVGIG (reference sequence). CDR3 length equals 13 residues. V trimming: 4 bases; J trimming: 2 bases; junction bases outside the gene matches: 4. CDR3 sequence: CAWTQGGNYGYTF. CDR3 nucleotides: TGTGCCTGGACCCAAGGGGGCAACTATGGCTACACCTTC.

The CDR3 sequence: CASSSTGTTGKTQYF. CDR3 nucleotides: TGTGCCAGCAGCTCGACCGGGACTACCGGAAAGACCCAGTACTTC. The chain has TRBV5-6 and TRBJ2-5; TRBD2 matches 7 bases. With V trimmed by 3 bases and J by 6 bases, 11 bases remained unmatched. The CDR3 runs 15 residues. The V gene's germline CDR1 is SGHDT and CDR2 YYEEEE. Filled out from reference TRBV5-6 and TRBJ2-5, the complete variable domain reads DAGVTQSPTHLIKTRGQQVTLRCSPKSGHDTVSWYQQALGQGPQFIFQYYEEEERQRGNFPDRFSGHQFPNYSSELNVNALLLGDSALYLCASSSTGTTGKTQYFGPGTRLLVL.

The chain recombines TRBV27 with TRBJ2-3; D is ambiguous. Trimming removed 6 bases at V and 1 base at J, with 11 bases between. Germline-derived CDR1 and CDR2 are MNHEY and SMNVEV (reference sequence). This CDR3 spans 14 amino acids. As DNA, the CDR3 is TGTGCCAGCAGCGGCCTGGACGGCACAGATACGCAGTATTTT. The encoded protein is CASSGLDGTDTQYF.

As DNA, the CDR3 is TGTGCCAGCAGCGGTGCTGTAGCGGGGAGGCGGGAGACCCAGTACTTC. It specifies CASSGAVAGRRETQYF. The chain employs TRBV9 and TRBJ2-5; 8 bases align to TRBD2. Germline CDR1 reads SGDLS; CDR2 reads YYNGEE. The CDR3 consists of 16 residues. V was pared by 3 bases and J by 5 bases, with 12 bases of the junction left unmatched.

The rearrangement joins TRBV7-9 to TRBJ2-2; D is unresolved. CDR3 length equals 13 residues. From germline, CDR1 is SEHNR and CDR2 FQNEAQ (reference sequence). Between the trimmed V and J ends, which lost 8 bases and 1 base, there was a span of 8 bases. The CDR3 region is CASDGENTGELFF. Written as DNA, the CDR3 is TGTGCCAGCGATGGAGAGAACACCGGGGAGCTGTTTTTT.

This clone was seen only once. The gene calls are TRBV30 and TRBJ2-1; D remains ambiguous. Trimming pared 5 bases from V and 9 bases from J, leaving 8 bases between. The CDR3 covers 10 residues. From germline, CDR1 is GTSNPN and CDR2 SVGIG (reference sequence). The CDR3 DNA reads as TGTGCCTGGGGCGGCGGTGAGCAGTTCTTC. Translated, it gives CAWGGGEQFF. The whole variable domain, remainder taken from reference TRBV30 and TRBJ2-1, is SQTIHQWPATLVQPVGSPLSLECTVEGTSNPNLYWYRQAAGRGLQLLFYSVGIGQISSEVPQNLSASRPQDRQFILSSKKLLLSDSGFYLCAWGGGEQFFGPGTRLTVL.

The J gene is TRBJ2-1, the V gene TRBV7-3, with D possibly TRBD2 on 5 matching bases. CDR1 and CDR2 from the germline V gene are SGHTA and FQGTGA. The germline V and J ends were trimmed by 3 bases and 8 bases, with 14 bases remaining between them. The CDR3 is 14 residues long. CDR3 sequence: CASSFDGVRDEQFF. CDR3 nucleotides: TGTGCCAGCAGCTTCGACGGGGTTAGGGATGAGCAGTTCTTC. Variable domain in full (rest from reference TRBV7-3 and TRBJ2-1): GAGVSQTPSNKVTEKGKYVELRCDPISGHTALYWYRQSLGQGPEFLIYFQGTGAADDSGLPNDRFFAVRPEGSVSTLKIQRTERGDSAVYLCASSFDGVRDEQFFGPGTRLTVL.

The CDR3 is CASSPREGHNEQFF. DNA for the CDR3: TGTGCCAGCAGCCCCCGGGAGGGTCACAATGAGCAGTTCTTC. The rearrangement joins TRBV11-3 to TRBJ2-1; 8 positions match TRBD2. With 5 bases clipped from V and 5 bases from J, the junction kept 5 bases outside the gene matches. The CDR3 contains 14 residues. Germline assignment: CDR1 SGHNT and CDR2 YENEEA.

This chain connects TRBV11-3 to TRBJ2-3; D is uncertain. Trimming removed 7 bases at V and 3 bases at J, with 11 bases between. The V gene's germline CDR1 is SGHNT and CDR2 YENEEA. The CDR3 is made up of 13 amino acids. The DNA of the CDR3 is TGTGCCAGCACCCTCCTTCCGACAGATACGCAGTATTTT. Translation: CASTLLPTDTQYF.

This rearrangement joins TRBV7-9 to TRBJ1-1; D is perhaps TRBD1 (5 bases). V was shortened by 1 base and J by 0 bases, with 12 bases between the two germline ends. The length of the CDR3 is 16 residues. The germline V gene has CDR1 SEHNR and CDR2 FQNEAQ (reference sequence). The CDR3 loop reads CASSLGRGAMNTEAFF. In DNA form, the CDR3 reads TGTGCCAGCAGCTTAGGTCGTGGGGCGATGAACACTGAAGCTTTCTTT.

The chain joins TRBV30 to TRBJ1-2; 7 nucleotides line up with TRBD1. The germline V gene has CDR1 GTSNPN and CDR2 SVGIG (reference sequence). Losses at the gene ends were 8 bases for V and 5 bases for J; bases not matched to a gene: 11. The length of the CDR3 is 13 residues. The CDR3 sequence is CARHEGQTYGYTF. CDR3 nucleotide sequence: TGTGCCCGCCACGAGGGACAGACTTATGGCTACACCTTC.

The CDR3 is CASSEYDEQFF. The CDR3 nucleotides are TGTGCCAGCAGTGAATATGATGAGCAGTTCTTC. The V call is TRBV25-1, the J call TRBJ2-1; D uncertain. Germline CDR1 is MGHDK and CDR2 is SYGVNS. V was clipped by 0 bases and J by 8 bases, with 2 bases between them. CDR3 size: 11 residues.

The chain employs TRBV7-9 and TRBJ2-7; D is possibly TRBD1 (5 bases). The length of the CDR3 is 12 residues. Trimming removed 1 base at V and 7 bases at J, with 8 bases between. Germline V gene data show CDR1 as SEHNR and CDR2 as FQNEAQ (reference sequence). The CDR3 region has the DNA TGTGCCAGCAGCTTAGACAGGTTGGAGCAGTACTTC. As protein: CASSLDRLEQYF.